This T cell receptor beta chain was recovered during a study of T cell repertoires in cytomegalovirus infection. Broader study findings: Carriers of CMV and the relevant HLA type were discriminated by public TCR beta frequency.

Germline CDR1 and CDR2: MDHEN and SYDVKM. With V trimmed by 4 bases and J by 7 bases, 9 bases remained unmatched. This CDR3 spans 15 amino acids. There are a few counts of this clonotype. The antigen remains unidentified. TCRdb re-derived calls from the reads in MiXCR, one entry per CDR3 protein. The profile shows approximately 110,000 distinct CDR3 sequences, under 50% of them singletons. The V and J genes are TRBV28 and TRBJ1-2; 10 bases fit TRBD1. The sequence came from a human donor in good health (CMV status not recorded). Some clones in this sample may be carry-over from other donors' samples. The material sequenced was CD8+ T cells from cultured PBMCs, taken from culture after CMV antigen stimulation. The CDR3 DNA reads TGTGCCAGCAGTTCGACCGGGACAGGGGATTTTGGCTACACCTTC. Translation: CASSSTGTGDFGYTF.